These 25 T cell receptor beta chains share one sample of origin, sequenced in a study of prognosis after radiotherapy for stage I lung cancer. The authors amplified TCR beta CDR3 from genomic DNA using two-round multiplex PCR. It was primers specific to each TRBV and TRBJ gene that first-round PCR used. TCRdb used MiXCR to reprocess the multiplex PCR reads, holding one entry per CDR3 protein. The table records about 31,000 distinct CDR3 sequences, 25% to 40% of them present only once. The starting material was PBMCs, obtained before or after stereotactic body radiation therapy (not recorded which). These receptors all stem from a donor over 45 with non-small cell lung cancer.

For this clonotype: A much larger clone differs by one base, so this may be a read error. CDR3: CASSFGPVTPQETQYF. In nucleotides, the CDR3 is TGTGCCAGCAGCTTCGGCCCGGTAACCCCTCAAGAGACCCAGTACTTC. This sequence joins TRBV5-4 and TRBJ2-5; D remains ambiguous. This CDR3 has 16 residues. Germline-derived CDR1 and CDR2 are SGHNT and YYREEE (reference sequence). V was cut by 2 bases and J by 2 bases, with 16 bases left in between.

This clonotype was seen many times. The CDR3: CSARTTSRPGELFF. The DNA for the CDR3 is TGCAGTGCTAGGACCACTTCTCGCCCTGGGGAGCTGTTTTTT. The V and J genes are TRBV20-1 and TRBJ2-2; D uncertain. Looked up from germline, CDR1 is DFQATT and CDR2 is SNEGSKA (reference sequence). V was clipped by 3 bases and J by 8 bases, with 16 bases between them. The CDR3 is 14 residues long.

The rearrangement joins TRBV5-6 to TRBJ1-4; D is perhaps TRBD1 (5 bases). The CDR3 covers 16 residues. Per the germline V gene, CDR1 is SGHDT and CDR2 is YYEEEE. V was cut by 2 bases and J by 14 bases, with 25 bases left in between. In DNA form, the CDR3 reads TGTGCCAGCAGCTTACGAGGAGGGGACGTCTATGGGGGGCTGTTTTTT. The encoded protein is CASSLRGGDVYGGLFF.

The chain recombines TRBV6-2 or TRBV6-3 with TRBJ1-2; TRBD1 is a possible D gene (6 bases). V was clipped by 7 bases and J by 1 base, with 13 bases between them. The germline V gene has CDR1 MNHEY and CDR2 SVGEGT. This CDR3 has 14 residues. The CDR3 region is CASKLQGNNYGYTF. CDR3 DNA sequence: TGTGCCAGCAAATTACAGGGTAATAACTATGGCTACACCTTC.

On this clonotype itself: Mismatch with germline at one junction end may stem from a read error. The chain combines TRBV2 with TRBJ1-2; D is undetermined. The CDR3 runs 11 residues. Germline V gene lookup returns CDR1 SNHLY and CDR2 FYNNEI. The CDR3 coding sequence is TGTGCCAGCAGGCCCTGGGTAGGCTACACCTTT. It specifies CASRPWVGYTF.

This clonotype was detected once. The rearrangement links TRBV19 to TRBJ2-1; TRBD2 aligns across 7 bases. This CDR3 is built from 14 residues. CDR1 and CDR2 (germline): LNHDA, SQIVND (reference sequence). V dropped 7 bases and J dropped 8; count of bases not matched to a gene: 11. CDR3: CASISGLSGDEQFF. CDR3 nucleotide sequence: TGTGCCAGTATTTCGGGACTATCGGGAGATGAGCAGTTCTTC.

This chain joins TRBV11-2 and TRBJ1-1; D uncertain. Trimming took 3 bases from V and 0 from J, leaving 8 bases between them. The CDR3 contains 14 residues. Germline V gene data show CDR1 as SGHAT and CDR2 as FQNNGV. The CDR3 region has the DNA TGTGCCAGCAGCTTCACACTGGTGAACACTGAAGCTTTCTTT. It is translated as CASSFTLVNTEAFF.

This clonotype was picked up many times. The chain employs TRBV7-9 and TRBJ1-2; no definite D call. V was pared by 4 bases and J by 6 bases, with 24 bases between. This CDR3 region has 17 residues. Germline CDR1 and CDR2: SEHNR and FQNEAQ (reference sequence). The CDR3 is CASSSPSLGTEDDGYTF. For the CDR3, the DNA is TGTGCCAGCAGCTCACCCTCCCTCGGCACAGAAGATGATGGCTACACCTTC.

This clonotype was seen only once. The junction departs from germline at one end; a sequencing error may be responsible. The V and J genes are TRBV2 and TRBJ2-5, with a possible D match to TRBD2 (7 bases). Germline V gives CDR1 SNHLY, CDR2 FYNNEI. This CDR3 region has 15 residues. This chain's CDR3 is CASKYPRGGRETQYF. CDR3 nucleotide sequence: TGTGCCAGCAAGTACCCTAGGGGGGGGAGGGAGACACAGTACTTC.

Of note for this clonotype: No conserved phenylalanine or tryptophan ends this CDR3, so it is likely a read error. This sequence joins TRBV14 and TRBJ2-1; TRBD2 matches at 12 bases. Germline V lookup: CDR1 SGHDN, CDR2 FVKESK. The CDR3 runs to 16 residues. In DNA, the CDR3 is TGTGTCAGCAGCCAAGCTAGCGGGAGGGCTTTCGATGAGCAGTTCTAC. It is translated as CVSSQASGRAFDEQFY.

Remarks on this clonotype: This may be a read error: a much more frequent sequence differs by one nucleotide. The chain has TRBV20-1 and TRBJ2-5; D possibly matches TRBD1 or TRBD2 (5 bases each). The CDR3 totals 13 residues. With 6 bases removed from V and 4 bases from J, the gap between germline ends came to 15 bases. CDR1 and CDR2 (germline): DFQATT, SNEGSKA (reference sequence). CDR3 sequence: CSAPGAVGETQYF. CDR3 DNA sequence: TGCAGTGCCCCCGGGGCGGTAGGAGAGACCCAGTACTTC.

Only a few counts were recorded for this clonotype. This sequence may be a read error, since a much larger clone differs from it by one base. V gene TRBV6-2 or TRBV6-3 combines with J gene TRBJ2-1; 12 bases map to TRBD2. The CDR3 has 14 residues. The germline V gene has CDR1 MNHEY and CDR2 SVGEGT. The CDR3 DNA reads as TGTGCCGGCAGGCGACTAGCGGGAGACTATGAGCAGTTCTTC. Its translation is CAGRRLAGDYEQFF.

To note about this clonotype: This clone may be a read error of a much larger clone one base away. This sequence joins TRBV29-1 and TRBJ2-3, with TRBD2 identical over 7 bases. The CDR3 consists of 17 residues. The ends lost 4 bases at V and 4 bases at J; junction bases unmatched: 17. Germline values: CDR1 SQVTM, CDR2 ANQGSEA. CDR3 sequence: CSVVWVGTIGTSDTQYF. The DNA for the CDR3 is TGCAGCGTTGTGTGGGTCGGGACTATCGGGACCTCAGATACGCAGTATTTT.

Points on this clonotype: No conserved phenylalanine or tryptophan is present at the end of the CDR3, so a read error is the likely explanation. The DNA is omitted, as the CDR3 cannot be located on it reliably, and the CDR3 follows TCRdb's listing. V usage is TRBV28 and J usage is TRBJ1-5; the DNA was not compared with TRBD1, the D call given in the table. The CDR3 extends over 15 residues, inclusive of both ends. The germline V gene has CDR1 MDHEN and CDR2 SYDVKM. The CDR3 sequence is CASSSGPLSNQPQHL.

The CDR3 DNA sequence: TGCGCCAGCAGCTTGGTCGGAGGCGTTAACAATGAGCAGTTCTTC. Its translation is CASSLVGGVNNEQFF. J is TRBJ2-1 and V is TRBV5-1, with D perhaps TRBD2 (5 bases). CDR3 length: 15 residues. V lost 0 bases and J lost 5, with 12 bases in between. The germline gives CDR1 SGHRS, CDR2 YFSETQ.

This clonotype showed up many times. The V and J genes are TRBV7-9 and TRBJ1-6; no firm D call. V was cut by 5 bases and J by 7 bases, with 15 bases left in between. This CDR3 has 15 residues. Germline loops: CDR1 SEHNR, CDR2 FQNEAQ (reference sequence). In DNA form, the CDR3 reads TGTGCCAGCAGCCCCTACGAGGGAGAGAATTCACCCCTCCACTTT. This encodes CASSPYEGENSPLHF. Together with reference TRBV7-9 and TRBJ1-6, the CDR3 gives the full variable domain: DTGVSQNPRHKITKRGQNVTFRCDPISEHNRLYWYRQTLGQGPEFLTYFQNEAQLEKSRLLSDRFSAERPKGSFSTLEIQRTEQGDSAMYLCASSPYEGENSPLHFGNGTRLTVT.

As to this clonotype: At one of its ends the junction is not consistent with the germline gene, which may arise from a read error. The chain combines TRBV24-1 with TRBJ1-2; 9 bases are shared with TRBD1. Germline V gene lookup returns CDR1 KGHDR and CDR2 SFDVKD. The CDR3 is made up of 15 amino acids. CDR3 bases: TGTGCCACGAGTGATCAGACAGGGGGATGGGATGGCTACACCTTC. Translated, it gives CATSDQTGGWDGYTF.

A few counts support this clonotype. CDR3 sequence: CASIRQVYEQYF. As DNA, the CDR3 is TGTGCCAGCATTAGACAAGTCTACGAGCAGTACTTC. The chain links TRBV2 to TRBJ2-7; D unclear. Trimming took 7 bases from V and 3 from J, leaving 10 bases between them. CDR3 length equals 12 residues. Germline V gives CDR1 SNHLY, CDR2 FYNNEI.

This clonotype was counted at least ten times. V is TRBV5-5 and J is TRBJ1-4; D is undetermined. Trimming shortened V by 2 bases and J by 4 bases, and 9 bases separated the two germline ends. CDR1 is SGHKS, CDR2 YYEKEE, per germline (reference sequence). This CDR3 is 14 amino acids long. The CDR3 nucleotides read TGTGCCAGCAGCTTAGACGGTATTAATGAAAAACTGTTTTTT. Residues: CASSLDGINEKLFF.

On this clonotype: This sequence may be a read error, since a much larger clone differs from it by one base. The genes are TRBV6-4 and TRBJ2-5; D is ambiguous. This CDR3 is built from 12 residues. Germline V CDR1 and CDR2: MRHNA, SNTAGT. Trimming pared 5 bases from V and 8 bases from J, leaving 12 bases between. CDR3 sequence: CASSYKMDTQYF. CDR3 sequence (DNA): TGTGCCAGCAGTTACAAGATGGATACCCAGTACTTC.

The genes are TRBV28 and TRBJ1-2; TRBD1 aligns across 12 bases. Losses at the gene ends were 3 bases for V and 7 bases for J; bases not matched to a gene: 3. The CDR3 length is 14 residues. Germline-derived CDR1 and CDR2 are MDHEN and SYDVKM. CDR3 DNA sequence: TGTGCCAGCAGTTTCGGGACAGGGGGCGTTGGCTACACCTTC. It encodes CASSFGTGGVGYTF.

In this sample, this clonotype turned up many times. The chain couples TRBV6-1 to TRBJ1-6, with D perhaps matching TRBD1 (5 bases). The germline CDR1 and CDR2 sequences are MNHNS and SASEGT. CDR3 size: 16 residues. V dropped 3 bases and J dropped 0 bases, with 9 bases sitting between them. For the CDR3, the DNA is TGTGCCAGCAGTGATCGGGGGAGCTCCTATAATTCACCCCTCCACTTT. Its protein is CASSDRGSSYNSPLHF.

At least ten counts were recorded for this clonotype. V is TRBV4-2 and J is TRBJ2-3; 9 bases agree with TRBD2. V gave up 0 bases and J gave up 5 bases; unmatched junction bases: 12. Germline V lookup: CDR1 LGHNA, CDR2 YNFKEQ. This CDR3 contains 18 residues. The CDR3 nucleotides are TGTGCCAGCAGCCAAGATCCGATAGGCGGGAGGGCCAGAGATACGCAGTATTTT. Encoded protein: CASSQDPIGGRARDTQYF.

In its sample, this clonotype was seen many times. The chain recombines TRBV5-5 with TRBJ2-1; TRBD2 is a possible D gene (5 bases). Trimming shortened V by 2 bases and J by 0 bases, and 12 bases separated the two germline ends. The CDR3 loop spans 16 amino acids. Germline values: CDR1 SGHKS, CDR2 YYEKEE (reference sequence). CDR3 bases: TGTGCCAGCAGCTTTAGCGACTTGAGCTCCTACAATGAGCAGTTCTTC. This translates into CASSFSDLSSYNEQFF. Full variable domain (remainder filled in from reference TRBV5-5 and TRBJ2-1): DAGVTQSPTHLIKTRGQQVTLRCSPISGHKSVSWYQQVLGQGPQFIFQYYEKEERGRGNFPDRFSARQFPNYSSELNVNALLLGDSALYLCASSFSDLSSYNEQFFGPGTRLTVL.

This clonotype occurred many times. The chain links TRBV6-1 to TRBJ1-4, with D maybe TRBD1 (5 bases). CDR1 is MNHNS, CDR2 SASEGT, per germline. The V end was cut by 6 bases, the J end by 5 bases, with 13 bases between. The CDR3 loop spans 14 amino acids. CDR3 protein: CASRAGYRNEKLFF. The CDR3 nucleotides read TGTGCCAGCAGAGCAGGGTATCGAAATGAAAAACTGTTTTTT.